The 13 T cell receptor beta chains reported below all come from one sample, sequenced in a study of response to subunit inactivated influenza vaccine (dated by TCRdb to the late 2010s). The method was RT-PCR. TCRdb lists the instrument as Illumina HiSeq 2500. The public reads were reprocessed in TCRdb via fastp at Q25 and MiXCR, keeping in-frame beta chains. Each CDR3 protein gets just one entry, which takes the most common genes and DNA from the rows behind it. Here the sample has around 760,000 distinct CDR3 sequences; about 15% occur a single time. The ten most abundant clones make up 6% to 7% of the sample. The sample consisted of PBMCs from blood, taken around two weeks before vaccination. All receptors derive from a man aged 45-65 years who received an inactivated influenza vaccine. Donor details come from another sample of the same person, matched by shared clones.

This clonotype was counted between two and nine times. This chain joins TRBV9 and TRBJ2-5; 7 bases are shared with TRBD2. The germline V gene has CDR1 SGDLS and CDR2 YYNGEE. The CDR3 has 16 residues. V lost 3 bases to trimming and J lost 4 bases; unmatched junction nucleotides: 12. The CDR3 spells CASSGLLASPGETQYF. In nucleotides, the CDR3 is TGTGCCAGCAGCGGGCTACTAGCGTCCCCTGGAGAGACCCAGTACTTC.

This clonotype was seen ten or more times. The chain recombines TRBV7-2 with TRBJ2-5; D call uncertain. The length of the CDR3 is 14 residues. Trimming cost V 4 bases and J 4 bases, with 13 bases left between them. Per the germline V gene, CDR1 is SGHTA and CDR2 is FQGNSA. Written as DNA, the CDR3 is TGTGCCAGCAGCTCACAGTCAACCGGAGAGACCCAGTACTTC. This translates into CASSSQSTGETQYF.

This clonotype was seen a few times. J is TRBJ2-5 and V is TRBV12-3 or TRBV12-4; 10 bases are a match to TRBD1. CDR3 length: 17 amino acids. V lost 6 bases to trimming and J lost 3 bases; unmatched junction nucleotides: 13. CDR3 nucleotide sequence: TGTGCCAGCAGCCTCCCGTGGGACAGGGGTGTTAAAGAGACCCAGTACTTC. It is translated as CASSLPWDRGVKETQYF.

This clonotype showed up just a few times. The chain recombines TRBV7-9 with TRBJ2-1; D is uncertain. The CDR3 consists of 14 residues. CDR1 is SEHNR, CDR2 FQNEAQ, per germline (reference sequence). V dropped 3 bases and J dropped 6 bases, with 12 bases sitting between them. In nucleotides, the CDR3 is TGTGCCAGCAGCTTTACTGACATCAGCAATGAGCAGTTCTTC. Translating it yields CASSFTDISNEQFF.

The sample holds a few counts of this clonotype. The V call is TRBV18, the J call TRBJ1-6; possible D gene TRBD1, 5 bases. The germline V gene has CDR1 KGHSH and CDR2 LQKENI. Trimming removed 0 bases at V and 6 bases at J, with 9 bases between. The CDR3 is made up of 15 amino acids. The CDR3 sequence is CASSPPGRVNSPLHF. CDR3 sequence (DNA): TGTGCCAGCTCACCACCGGGACGCGTTAATTCACCCCTCCACTTT.

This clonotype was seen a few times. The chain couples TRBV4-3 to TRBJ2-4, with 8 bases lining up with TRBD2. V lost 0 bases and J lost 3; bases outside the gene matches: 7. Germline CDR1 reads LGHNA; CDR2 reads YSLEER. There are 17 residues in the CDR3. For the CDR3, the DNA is TGCGCCAGCAGCCAAGAACGGGGACTAGGGGGCAAAAACATTCAGTACTTC. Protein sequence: CASSQERGLGGKNIQYF.

The CDR3 here is CASSISGTQYF. The CDR3, as DNA: TGTGCCAGCAGTATATCCGGAACCCAGTACTTC. The chain employs TRBV6-2 or TRBV6-3 and TRBJ2-5; the D is unclear. This CDR3 has 11 residues. Looked up from germline, CDR1 is MNHEY and CDR2 is SVGEGT. V lost 5 bases, J lost 8 bases, and 9 bases lay in between.

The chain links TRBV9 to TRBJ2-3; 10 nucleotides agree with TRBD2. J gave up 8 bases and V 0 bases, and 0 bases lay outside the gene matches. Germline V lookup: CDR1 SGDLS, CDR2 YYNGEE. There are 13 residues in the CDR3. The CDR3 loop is CASSVGTSGTQYF. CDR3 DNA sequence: TGTGCCAGCAGCGTAGGGACTAGCGGTACGCAGTATTTT.

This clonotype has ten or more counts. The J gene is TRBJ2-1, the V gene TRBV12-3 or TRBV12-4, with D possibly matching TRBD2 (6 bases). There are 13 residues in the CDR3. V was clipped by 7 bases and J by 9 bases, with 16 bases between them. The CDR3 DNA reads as TGTGCCAGCACTCCCCGACGGCGGGGTGAGCAGTTCTTC. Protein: CASTPRRRGEQFF.

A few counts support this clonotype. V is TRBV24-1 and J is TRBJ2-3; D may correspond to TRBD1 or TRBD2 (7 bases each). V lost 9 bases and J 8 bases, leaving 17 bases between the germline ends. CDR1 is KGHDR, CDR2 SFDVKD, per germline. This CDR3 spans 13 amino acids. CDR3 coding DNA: TGTGCCACCGGGGGGGGACCAGGGGGTACGCAGTATTTT. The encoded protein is CATGGGPGGTQYF.

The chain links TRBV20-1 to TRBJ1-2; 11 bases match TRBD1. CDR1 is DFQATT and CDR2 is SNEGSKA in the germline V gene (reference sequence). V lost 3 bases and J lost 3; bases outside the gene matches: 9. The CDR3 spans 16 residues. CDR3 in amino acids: CSASKRTGGLDYGYTF. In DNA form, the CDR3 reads TGCAGTGCTAGTAAAAGGACAGGGGGCTTGGACTATGGCTACACCTTC.

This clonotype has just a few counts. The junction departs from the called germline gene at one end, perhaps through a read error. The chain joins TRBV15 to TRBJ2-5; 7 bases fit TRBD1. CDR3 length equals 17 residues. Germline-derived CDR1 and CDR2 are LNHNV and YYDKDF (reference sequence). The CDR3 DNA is TGTGCCACCACCGGGACAGCCCATCTCGTAGACCAGGAGACCCAGTACTTC. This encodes CATTGTAHLVDQETQYF.

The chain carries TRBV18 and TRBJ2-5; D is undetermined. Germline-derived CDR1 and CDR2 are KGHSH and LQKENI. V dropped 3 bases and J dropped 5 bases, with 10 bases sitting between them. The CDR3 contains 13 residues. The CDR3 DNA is TGTGCCAGCTCACCCCAAATAGATGAGACCCAGTACTTC. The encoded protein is CASSPQIDETQYF.